The T cell receptor beta chain described here comes from a study of control samples from healthy donors and cancer patients. Per the germline V gene, CDR1 is MNHEY and CDR2 is SVGEGT. This CDR3 comprises 15 residues. V was pared by 2 bases and J by 3 bases, with 14 bases between. The protocol was immunoSEQ multiplex PCR, while the TCRdb copy is restricted to in-frame clones and leaves out a portion. In the table there are 150,000 to 200,000 clones, 90% of which are singletons. The chain employs TRBV6-2 or TRBV6-3 and TRBJ2-7, with D uncertain. What was sequenced was blood. This clonotype was sampled from a woman between 50 and 59 years old in good health. The CDR3 sequence: CASSYPASMVYEQYF. Written as DNA, the CDR3 is TGTGCCAGCAGTTACCCAGCGAGTATGGTCTACGAGCAGTACTTC.